This T cell receptor (beta chain) was sequenced in a study of vaccination effects on CD4 cells after COVID-19. Findings and limits, study-wide: Marked clonal contraction of both clone types appeared late after vaccination.

In the ViraFEST assay, antigen-specific CD4+ clonotypes were identified by expansion after peptide-pool stimulation. Researchers isolated CD4+ T cells once around 11 days of culture had elapsed. All participants had two doses of either the BNT162b2 or mRNA-1273 vaccine. A word on this clone: As yet, its antigen is unknown.

The repertoire was sequenced with immunoSEQ multiplex PCR; TCRdb's copy has only in-frame clones and lacks some. The sample yields 55,000 to 70,000 clones, under 80% seen once. V was clipped by 2 bases and J by 4 bases, with 12 bases between them. The germline V gene has CDR1 MNHEY and CDR2 SVGEGT. This CDR3 region has 15 residues. This specimen consisted of CD4+ T cells from PBMCs cultured with HCoV-OC43 spike peptides, obtained after COVID-19 vaccination. The sample's subset: HCoV-OC43 spike overlapping peptide pool stimulation. The receptor was derived from a human donor who received a COVID-19 vaccine. The chain recombines TRBV6-2 or TRBV6-3 with TRBJ2-1, with a possible D match to TRBD1 (7 bases). The CDR3 here is CASSYGGGGYNEQFF. In DNA form, the CDR3 reads TGTGCCAGCAGTTACGGAGGGGGCGGGTACAATGAGCAGTTCTTC.